This TCR beta chain was captured in a study of T cells in Graves' hyperthyroidism and ophthalmopathy (dated by TCRdb to the late 2010s). Broadly, across the study: Peripheral blood samples were taken at the time of initial diagnosis, prior to any treatment. The 90 to 100 discovery patients were randomly divided into training and test sets at a 7:3 ratio. TCR V-J signatures able to tell the groups apart were searched for in a discovery cohort of around 95 patients, of whom more than 40 had Graves' ophthalmopathy and 57 had stable Graves' hyperthyroidism. Prospective prediction of ophthalmopathy was tested in an independent validation cohort of 18 to 20 hyperthyroidism patients and 15 to 17 patients who later progressed to ophthalmopathy. After sampling, hyperthyroidism patients received methimazole starting at 30 mg daily, and ophthalmopathy patients received high-dose intravenous methylprednisolone. Thyroid tissue and blood T-cell repertoires from about six Graves' hyperthyroidism patients were also compared in the study. The paper reports TCR Vbeta CDR3 sequencing of roughly 140 peripheral blood samples: some 44 ophthalmopathy, 75 to 80 hyperthyroidism and around 17 progressor patients. The full study reports these points: A model built on a 13 V-J signature distinguished ophthalmopathy from stable hyperthyroidism, reaching about 88% sensitivity and around 81% specificity in cross-validation and 80%/75% in testing. Sample size was not statistically predetermined, and blinding of investigators to group allocation was not performed. Blood samples also contained most of the expanded thyroid clonotypes (frequency above 0.001), which suggests that blood repertoires may reflect thyroid immune responses. In validation, the model predicted progression to ophthalmopathy a median of around 6.5 months before onset, with about 71% sensitivity and 72.22% specificity.

The CDR3 spans 18 residues, from the cysteine through the phenylalanine. Only CDR3 DNA remains: 54 bases, in frame from the first base. Sequences MNHGY (CDR1) and SVAAGI (CDR2) are obtained from the germline V gene. The germline V end is reduced by 5 bases and the J end by 0 bases; junction bases left unmatched: 12. A few counts support this clonotype. The specificity of this receptor is unknown. No per-base quality is available; no much larger clone lies one base away. Amplification of TCR beta CDR3 regions was carried out from RNA transcripts. The first round of RT-PCR for the TCR CDR3 was performed with the HTBI primer set and the Qiagen OneStep RT-PCR kit. The libraries were constructed in a second round of multiplex PCR and then size-selected and purified. Paired-end sequencing of the libraries was performed with 100 bp reads on an Illumina HiSeq2000. The original methods were these. SOAPnuke was used to process the raw data, removing reads that contained adapters or uncalled bases, had a mean Phred below 15, or lacked an exact match to the constant primer or identifier. High-quality paired reads were merged with COPE v1.2.5, and unique nucleotide sequences were defined as clonotypes. Clonotypes were aligned to IMGT TRBV, TRBD and TRBJ reference segments using MiTCR v1.1. The analysis was restricted to V-J combinations with a frequency above 0.0001, which together covered approximately 99% of the repertoires. The TCS score was defined as the ratio of F50 (clonal expansion) to E x V (chaos), calculated using BLOSUM62-based TCRdist between CDR3 peptides within each V-J. Welch's t-statistics and random forest reduced roughly 540 V-J features to around 14, which were used in a naive Bayes classifier (R e1071). Using fastp at Q25 and MiXCR, TCRdb reprocessed the public reads and kept productive beta chains. When rows share a CDR3 protein, they turn into one entry using the most common DNA and genes. What appears here as the V and J calls and clone size reflects TCRdb's work, not the paper's. For this sample the table gives a few hundred thousand distinct CDR3 sequences, of which 15% to 20% were detected only once. Together, the top ten hold roughly 3.5% of the sample.

In the ophthalmopathy patients, disease was moderately to severely active, with a Clinical Activity Score of 3 or more, a NOSPECS grade of 4 or more, and a duration of less than 3 months. The study excluded patients with uncontrolled infections, other autoimmune diseases, pregnancy or lactation. Diagnoses were based on clinical symptoms, serum thyroxine and TRAb, thyroid ultrasound and orbital computed tomography. Ficoll-Paque density gradient centrifugation was used to isolate PBMCs from approximately 10 ml of fresh peripheral blood. Total RNA was extracted with Trizol reagent, and quality was checked on an Agilent 2100 Bioanalyzer.

This clonotype was obtained from a woman in her thirties or forties with Graves' ophthalmopathy. The sequenced sample was blood. Recombination connected TRBV6-9 to TRBJ2-2; 7 junctional bases match TRBD1. The DNA is as follows: TGTGCCAGCAGTAAACAGCAGGGGGACGGACCGAACACCGGGGAGCTGTTTTTT. This yields the protein CASSKQQGDGPNTGELFF.